This is a list of T cell receptor beta chains from one sample in a study of blood T cells in healthy people across ages. MiXCR, applied by TCRdb to the 5' RACE reads, yields one record per CDR3 protein. The sample gives almost 550,000 distinct CDR3 sequences, nearly 25% of which show up once; approximately 10% is in the top ten. These data also featured in a second study, about T cells of mothers and their children.

The sequenced material came from blood. The receptor set was obtained from a boy younger than 18 in good health. Each CDR3 is given with its conserved first and last residue. D genes are given only for firm matches. Size is stated for part of the rows, as once, few or many counts, or as a class when the clone is expanded.

j_call v_call cdr3_length d_call clone_size cdr3_nt cdr3_aa
TRBJ2-5 TRBV5-6 17 TRBD2 - TGTGCCAGCAGCTCCACCAGGACTAGCGGGGGGCAAGAGACCCAGTACTTC CASSSTRTSGGQETQYF
TRBJ2-1 TRBV28 15 - - TGTGCCAGCAGCTCCCCCAGGAGCTCCTACAATGAGCAGTTCTTC CASSSPRSSYNEQFF
TRBJ1-4 TRBV20-1 14 - - TGCAGTGCTAGACTCCGTTTAGACAATGAAAAACTGTTTTTT CSARLRLDNEKLFF
TRBJ2-5 TRBV6-2/TRBV6-3 18 - - TGTGCCAGCAGCTACCACCTCGGGCTAGCGAGAGAACAAGAGACCCAGTACTTC CASSYHLGLAREQETQYF
TRBJ2-5 TRBV24-1 13 TRBD1 once TGTGCCACCAGACAGGGGGCGGAGGAGACCCAGTACTTC CATRQGAEETQYF
TRBJ2-5 TRBV5-1 12 - few TGCGCCAGCAGCACTACATGGGAGACCCAGTACTTC CASSTTWETQYF
TRBJ2-4 TRBV4-2 23 - - TGTGCCAGCAGCCCGCTCCCGGAGGCGGGCGGACACCCTAATCTGGGAGCCAAAAACATTCAGTACTTC CASSPLPEAGGHPNLGAKNIQYF
TRBJ1-2 TRBV7-2 13 TRBD1 - TGTGCCAGCAGCTTATCAGGGGGCGACGGCTACACCTTC CASSLSGGDGYTF
TRBJ1-1 TRBV20-1 12 - few TGCAGTGCCCGGACACGGAACACTGAAGCTTTCTTT CSARTRNTEAFF
TRBJ1-2 TRBV9 15 TRBD1 - TGTGCCAGCAGCCCAGGGACAGGTTCGCGTTATGGCTACACCTTC CASSPGTGSRYGYTF
TRBJ2-1 TRBV4-1 17 - - TGCGCCAGCAGTCAAATCAGGCAGGGGGGGCCAGTGAATGAGCAGTTCTTC CASSQIRQGGPVNEQFF
TRBJ2-5 TRBV5-1 14 - many TGCGCCAGCAGCTTAACTAGCCCGATCGAGACCCAGTACTTC CASSLTSPIETQYF
TRBJ2-4 TRBV15 13 - - TGTGCCACCAGCTGGGGACGCCTGGGGATTCAGTACTTC CATSWGRLGIQYF
TRBJ2-1 TRBV29-1 14 - - TGCAGCGTTGAAATTTCAAGCTCCTACAATGAGCAGTTCTTC CSVEISSSYNEQFF
TRBJ1-2 TRBV12-3/TRBV12-4 12 - few TGTGCCAGCAGTGATACTAACTATGGCTACACCTTC CASSDTNYGYTF
TRBJ2-3 TRBV9 15 - few TGTGCCAGCAGCGTAGATGGGGAACAGACAGATACGCAGTATTTT CASSVDGEQTDTQYF
TRBJ2-3 TRBV20-1 13 TRBD1 - TGCAGTGCTCTGGGACAGGGACGGGATACGCAGTATTTT CSALGQGRDTQYF
TRBJ2-4 TRBV6-2/TRBV6-3 15 - few TGTGCCAGCTCCGACCTAGATCTGCCAGGGGATAATAGGTACTTC CASSDLDLPGDNRYF
TRBJ1-2 TRBV4-3 18 - few TGCGCCAGCAGCCAAGATCGAATTGGGGCAGGGGACAACTATGGCTACACCTTC CASSQDRIGAGDNYGYTF
TRBJ2-4 TRBV19 15 - - TGTGCCAGTAGCTCATTACTACTAGCCAAAAACATTCAGTACTTC CASSSLLLAKNIQYF
TRBJ2-2 TRBV10-3 16 - - TGTGCCATCAGTGACCTCGGATCCGGGGGCACCGGGGAGCTGTTTTTT CAISDLGSGGTGELFF
TRBJ2-7 TRBV10-3 15 - - TGTGCCATCAGTGGGCAAGAGGGACTCTCCTACGAGCAGTACTTC CAISGQEGLSYEQYF
TRBJ2-5 TRBV28 17 TRBD2 many TGTGCCAGCAGCTTAAAGGGGTATTTAGATAGCGGGAGGTCCCAGTACTTC CASSLKGYLDSGRSQYF
TRBJ2-2 TRBV7-8 13 - many TGTGCCAGCAGCTTAGGAGGCACCGGGGAGCTGTTTTTT CASSLGGTGELFF
TRBJ2-7 TRBV6-6 16 TRBD1 - TGTGCCAGCAGTTACTCGGTTACAGGGGGAAGCTACGAGCAGTACTTC CASSYSVTGGSYEQYF
TRBJ2-1 TRBV6-1 16 - - TGTGCCAGCAGTGGGTTAATACAGGGCTCCTACAATGAGCAGTTCTTC CASSGLIQGSYNEQFF
TRBJ2-1 TRBV4-3 20 TRBD2 few TGCGCCAGCAGCCAAGAAATGGTACTAGCGGGAGGGCCAGGGGAGGATGAGCAGTTCTTC CASSQEMVLAGGPGEDEQFF
TRBJ2-6 TRBV5-1 15 - - TGCGCCAGCAGCTTCGTCCCCTCTGGGGCCAACGTCCTGACTTTC CASSFVPSGANVLTF
TRBJ2-7 TRBV3-1 14 - - TGTGCCAGCAGCCTAAAAATGGGAGAACGGGGGCAGTACTTC CASSLKMGERGQYF
TRBJ2-1 TRBV27 13 TRBD2 few TGTGCCAGCGGGTGGGAGGGGTGGAATGAGCAGTTCTTC CASGWEGWNEQFF
TRBJ2-1 TRBV14 15 TRBD1 few TGTGCCAGCAGCCCCGGGACAGGCCTCTACAATGAGCAGTTCTTC CASSPGTGLYNEQFF
TRBJ2-7 TRBV29-1 13 - few TGCAGCGTTGAACAGGGGGGTCTCTACGAGCAGTACTTC CSVEQGGLYEQYF
TRBJ2-1 TRBV5-1 12 TRBD1 - TGCGCCAGCAGCTCGGACAGGGTCCGGCAGTTCTTC CASSSDRVRQFF
TRBJ2-5 TRBV4-2 16 TRBD2 - TGTGCCAGCAGCCCCGGAGCTAGCGGGAGCCAAGAGACCCAGTACTTC CASSPGASGSQETQYF
TRBJ1-1 TRBV20-1 15 - - TGCAGTGCTAGAGTTAGAGGGGTAGTGTACACTGAAGCTTTCTTT CSARVRGVVYTEAFF
TRBJ2-7 TRBV20-1 13 - - TGCAGTGCTAGAGATTTGGGGAGCTACGAGCAGTACTTC CSARDLGSYEQYF
TRBJ2-5 TRBV5-1 17 TRBD2 - TGCGCCAGCAGCACCGAACAGCGTAGCGGGGGGGCCAAGACCCAGTACTTC CASSTEQRSGGAKTQYF
TRBJ2-3 TRBV9 16 TRBD2 few TGTGCCAGCCGCGGGGGGACCAACGAAAGCACAGATACGCAGTATTTT CASRGGTNESTDTQYF
TRBJ2-7 TRBV5-1 17 TRBD2 - TGCGCCAGCAGCTTGGGCGGGGGGGCCGTGTTATCATACGAGCAGTACTTC CASSLGGGAVLSYEQYF
TRBJ1-4 TRBV6-4 11 - - TGTGCCACCCAGTCTAATGAAAAACTGTTTTTT CATQSNEKLFF
TRBJ2-6 TRBV4-3 17 TRBD1 many TGCGCCAGCAGCCAAGATGACAGGGGCTCTGGGGCCAACGTCCTGACTTTC CASSQDDRGSGANVLTF
TRBJ1-5 TRBV28 14 - - TGTGCCAGCAGTTCGGGACCGGGAAATCAGCCCCAGCATTTT CASSSGPGNQPQHF
TRBJ2-3 TRBV4-3 16 - - TGCGCCAGCAGCCACCCCGCAGTCTCTAGCACAGATACGCAGTATTTT CASSHPAVSSTDTQYF
TRBJ2-3 TRBV10-3 17 TRBD2 - TGTGCCATCAGTGAAACCACTAGCGGGGGGGGCACAGATACGCAGTATTTT CAISETTSGGGTDTQYF
TRBJ2-5 TRBV7-3 16 TRBD1 - TGTGCCAGCAGCCTCTGGCCGGGACAGGGTCGTGGGACCCAGTACTTC CASSLWPGQGRGTQYF
TRBJ2-5 TRBV11-2 17 TRBD2 few TGTGCCAGCAGCTTAGCTGAACTAGCGGGGGGCGCGAAGACCCAGTACTTC CASSLAELAGGAKTQYF
TRBJ2-5 TRBV5-1 16 - - TGCGCCAGCAGCTTGGCTCGAACCGTGGGCCAAGAGACCCAGTACTTC CASSLARTVGQETQYF
TRBJ2-7 TRBV6-5 14 TRBD2 - TGTGCCAGCAGAACTAGCGGGAGTGCCTACGAGCAGTACTTC CASRTSGSAYEQYF
TRBJ1-4 TRBV20-1 14 TRBD1 - TGCAGTGCGTGCGGGACAGGGGGCCGTGAAAAACTGTTTTTT CSACGTGGREKLFF
TRBJ2-5 TRBV19 13 - - TGTGCCAGTAGTAAGAGTTATCAAGAGACCCAGTACTTC CASSKSYQETQYF
TRBJ1-3 TRBV4-3 19 TRBD1 few TGCGCCAGCAGCCAAGATTTCCCCAAGGGGGCCCACTCTGGAAACACCATATATTTT CASSQDFPKGAHSGNTIYF
TRBJ1-5 TRBV28 14 - - TGTGCCAGCAGTCTCTCGGAGGGCGGTCAGCCCCAGCATTTT CASSLSEGGQPQHF
TRBJ2-1 TRBV20-1 14 TRBD2 - TGCAGTGCCGCGCGCGGGAGCTCCTACAATGAGCAGTTCTTC CSAARGSSYNEQFF
TRBJ1-3 TRBV7-9 15 - few TGTGCCAGCAGCTTTAGGGCTGACTCTGGAAACACCATATATTTT CASSFRADSGNTIYF
TRBJ2-7 TRBV20-1 15 - - TGCAGTGCTAGAGATTTCGGGAGTAGTGGATACGAGCAGTACTTC CSARDFGSSGYEQYF
TRBJ1-5 TRBV12-3/TRBV12-4 13 TRBD1 few TGTGCCAGCAGTAGGGGACAGCTTCAGCCCCAGCATTTT CASSRGQLQPQHF
TRBJ2-3 TRBV5-1 14 - - TGCGCCAGCAGCTTGGTAGCGGAAACAGATACGCAGTATTTT CASSLVAETDTQYF
TRBJ2-4 TRBV20-1 13 - - TGCAGTGCTAGAGCGGGAGCCAAAAACATTCAGTACTTC CSARAGAKNIQYF